The 7 T cell receptor beta chains below come from one sample, sequenced in a study of quantifying T cell responses using KT2 cells. As for the study in general: Reverse transcription used primers in the TCR alpha and beta constant regions.

The cDNA 3' end received a ligated oligonucleotide with a UMI. An equimolar mix of RC1.1 and RC1.2 primed the beta chain across TRBC1 and TRBC2. TCRdb reprocessed the UMI-ligation and nested PCR reads with MiXCR, giving one entry per CDR3 protein. The data hold tens of thousands of distinct CDR3 sequences, with around a tenth observed a single time. Sequencing used PBMCs spiked with cells of the T cell clone KT2. The receptors shown here come from a human donor.

J is TRBJ2-7 and V is TRBV5-1, with 8 bases aligning to TRBD1. The J segment lost 6 bases and the V segment lost 1 base, leaving 15 bases of the junction unmatched. Germline CDR1 and CDR2: SGHRS and YFSETQ. The CDR3 loop spans 17 amino acids. The CDR3, as DNA: TGCGCCAGCAGCTTGTCCGGCTTAGGACAGGGAAATGCCGAGCAGTACTTC. It codes for CASSLSGLGQGNAEQYF. Drawing the rest from reference TRBV5-1 and TRBJ2-7, the complete variable domain is KAGVTQTPRYLIKTRGQQVTLSCSPISGHRSVSWYQQTPGQGLQFLFEYFSETQRNKGNFPGRFSGRQFSNSRSEMNVSTLELGDSALYLCASSLSGLGQGNAEQYFGPGTRLTVT.

The V call is TRBV27, the J call TRBJ1-2; 7 positions agree with TRBD1. The length of the CDR3 is 14 residues. From germline, CDR1 is MNHEY and CDR2 SMNVEV (reference sequence). The V segment lost 5 bases and the J segment 1 base; nucleotides outside the gene matches: 4. CDR3 loop: CASSLQGYNYGYTF. The CDR3 DNA follows: TGTGCCAGCAGTCTACAGGGGTATAACTATGGCTACACCTTC.

The chain couples TRBV3-1 to TRBJ1-1; D remains unclear. The V gene's germline CDR1 is LGHDT and CDR2 YNNKEL (reference sequence). This CDR3 has 14 amino acids. Trimming removed 1 base from V and 2 bases from J, with 8 bases in between. The CDR3 coding sequence is TGTGCCAGCAGCCAAGTGTACAGAAACACTGAAGCTTTCTTT. Translating it yields CASSQVYRNTEAFF.

This clonotype was detected many times. J is TRBJ2-5 and V is TRBV11-3, with 9 bases aligning to TRBD2. V lost 4 bases and J lost 2; bases outside the gene matches: 5. The CDR3 loop spans 15 amino acids. Germline V lookup: CDR1 SGHNT, CDR2 YENEEA. CDR3 in DNA: TGTGCCAGCAGCTCAGGACTAGCGACTCAAGAGACCCAGTACTTC. It translates to CASSSGLATQETQYF.

The chain is built from TRBV3-1 and TRBJ2-1, with 10 bases lining up with TRBD2. Germline V lookup: CDR1 LGHDT, CDR2 YNNKEL (reference sequence). The CDR3 is made up of 15 amino acids. The J segment lost 6 bases and the V segment lost 4 bases, leaving 6 bases of the junction unmatched. Here the CDR3 DNA reads TGTGCCAGCAGCCGCCTAGCGGGGGAGGGCAATGAGCAGTTCTTC. This translates into CASSRLAGEGNEQFF.

This clonotype was found a few times. The chain uses TRBV20-1 and TRBJ2-3, with 7 bases lining up with TRBD1. CDR3 length: 16 amino acids. Trimming cost V 0 bases and J 0 bases; bases outside gene matches: 6. Germline-derived CDR1 and CDR2 are DFQATT and SNEGSKA (reference sequence). The CDR3 DNA reads TGCAGTGCTAGAGATGTCTGGGACAGTAGCACAGATACGCAGTATTTT. It codes for CSARDVWDSSTDTQYF.

The sample holds many counts of this clonotype. The chain uses TRBV29-1 and TRBJ1-2, with 9 bases that match TRBD1. The CDR3 runs to 14 residues. J lost 7 bases, V lost 6 bases, and 12 bases had no gene match. The germline V gene has CDR1 SQVTM and CDR2 ANQGSEA. The CDR3 reads CSVDRDREGAGYTF. The CDR3 DNA reads as TGCAGCGTCGATAGGGACAGGGAGGGAGCTGGCTACACCTTC.